This T cell receptor beta chain was identified in a study of blood T cell repertoires in COVID-19. This CDR3 has 14 amino acids. V lost 0 bases, J lost 3 bases, and 2 bases stayed unmatched. CDR1 and CDR2 (germline): LNHDA, SQIVND (reference sequence). Profiling relied on immunoSEQ multiplex PCR, and the TCRdb table lists in-frame clones only, not all of them. The table has around 250,000 clones, around 80% seen once; the top ten hold roughly 5.8%. This clonotype originated in an elderly man with acute or convalescent COVID-19. The chain combines TRBV19 with TRBJ2-7; TRBD2 agrees at 7 bases. Specimen: peripheral blood. The CDR3 sequence is CASSIDSGGYEQYF. In DNA, the CDR3 is TGTGCCAGTAGTATAGACTCGGGGGGCTACGAGCAGTACTTC.